These 25 T cell receptor beta chains came from one sample sequenced in a study of blood T cell repertoires in COVID-19. Sequencing was performed with immunoSEQ multiplex PCR; in TCRdb, only in-frame clones are kept and a portion is missing. The sample has about 160,000 clones, around 80% seen once; the top ten hold 22%. Sequenced input: peripheral blood. These receptors all come from a woman of 80 years or more with acute or convalescent COVID-19.

The V gene is TRBV2, the J gene TRBJ2-7; a possible D gene is TRBD1 (6 bases). The CDR3 consists of 13 residues. The germline V gene encodes CDR1 SNHLY and CDR2 FYNNEI. The germline V and J ends were trimmed by 6 bases and 4 bases, with 13 bases remaining between them. In DNA form, the CDR3 reads TGTGCCAGCAGCAAAGGGGGTGGTTACGAGCAGTACTTC. The encoded protein is CASSKGGGYEQYF.

This chain uses TRBV3-1 (or the pseudogene TRBV3-2) with TRBJ1-1; D may be TRBD1 (6 bases). V dropped 1 base and J dropped 0 bases, with 9 bases sitting between them. The length of the CDR3 is 15 residues. The germline V gene encodes CDR1 LGHDT and CDR2 YNNKEL (reference sequence). The CDR3 DNA follows: TGTGCCAGCAGCCAAGTCCCAGGGGTGAACACTGAAGCTTTCTTT. As protein: CASSQVPGVNTEAFF.

This clone has at least ten counts. The V gene is TRBV5-4, the J gene TRBJ2-1; 8 positions agree with TRBD2. Germline trimming cut 1 base from V and 0 bases from J; bases unmatched to any gene: 0. The V gene's germline CDR1 is SGHNT and CDR2 YYREEE (reference sequence). This CDR3 is built from 15 residues. In DNA form, the CDR3 reads TGTGCCAGCAGCTTGACTAGCGGCTCCTACAATGAGCAGTTCTTC. This translates into CASSLTSGSYNEQFF.

V usage is TRBV19 and J usage is TRBJ2-2; TRBD2 matches 8 bases. V trimming: 9 bases; J trimming: 0 bases; junction bases outside the gene matches: 12. CDR1 and CDR2 from the germline V gene are LNHDA and SQIVND (reference sequence). This CDR3 region has 17 residues. CDR3 in amino acids: CASETSPGLANTGELFF. CDR3 bases: TGTGCCAGCGAGACCTCACCGGGACTAGCGAACACCGGGGAGCTGTTTTTT. Full variable domain (remainder filled in from reference TRBV19 and TRBJ2-2): DGGITQSPKYLFRKEGQNVTLSCEQNLNHDAMYWYRQDPGQGLRLIYYSQIVNDFQKGDIAEGYSVSREKKESFPLTVTSAQKNPTAFYLCASETSPGLANTGELFFGEGSRLTVL.

The rearrangement uses TRBV18 and TRBJ2-1; 8 bases are a match to TRBD1. Germline V gene sequence: CDR1 KGHSH, CDR2 LQKENI. The CDR3 consists of 16 residues. The J segment lost 3 bases and the V segment lost 4 bases, leaving 8 bases of the junction unmatched. In nucleotides, the CDR3 is TGTGCCAGCTCACAGTCGACAGGGGCTTTCTACAATGAGCAGTTCTTC. Translated: CASSQSTGAFYNEQFF.

The chain recombines TRBV4-2 with TRBJ2-1; D is possibly TRBD1 (6 bases). The germline V and J ends were trimmed by 4 bases and 2 bases, with 15 bases remaining between them. This CDR3 contains 16 residues. The germline gives CDR1 LGHNA, CDR2 YNFKEQ. CDR3 loop: CASSPRTDPTYNEQFF. The CDR3 region has the DNA TGTGCCAGCAGCCCCAGGACAGACCCAACCTACAATGAGCAGTTCTTC.

The genes are TRBV6-5 and TRBJ2-7, with no clear D. Trimming removed 6 bases at V and 1 base at J, with 13 bases between. Germline CDR1 reads MNHEY; CDR2 reads SVGAGI. The length of the CDR3 is 14 residues. The CDR3 loop is CASSSPGRSYEQYF. In nucleotides, the CDR3 is TGTGCCAGCAGCTCCCCCGGCAGGTCCTACGAGCAGTACTTC.

This rearrangement joins TRBV2 to TRBJ2-3; D is unresolved. V dropped 6 bases and J dropped 1 base, with 17 bases sitting between them. Germline V gene lookup returns CDR1 SNHLY and CDR2 FYNNEI. This CDR3 comprises 16 residues. CDR3 amino acids: CASRALAGSGTDTQYF. The CDR3 DNA reads as TGTGCCAGCAGGGCCCTGGCAGGATCGGGCACAGATACGCAGTATTTT.

A single count supports this clone. The CDR3, as DNA: TGTGCCAGCAGTGACGTGGGGGGGCCGAACACCGGGGAGCTGTTTTTT. Encoded protein: CASSDVGGPNTGELFF. The chain is built from TRBV6-4 and TRBJ2-2; tentatively, D is TRBD2 (7 bases). The V end lost 2 bases, the J end lost 0 bases, and 10 bases lay between the germline ends. The CDR3 loop spans 16 amino acids. Germline CDR1 MRHNA, CDR2 SNTAGT.

The chain combines TRBV5-1 with TRBJ1-4; D possibly corresponds to TRBD1 (6 bases). The germline V gene has CDR1 SGHRS and CDR2 YFSETQ. The CDR3 extends over 14 amino acids. Trimming pared 4 bases from V and 7 bases from J, leaving 14 bases between. CDR3 region: CASSIPDSSEKLFF. The CDR3 DNA follows: TGCGCCAGCAGCATCCCGGACAGCAGTGAAAAACTGTTTTTT.

This rearrangement joins TRBV30 to TRBJ1-2, with 7 bases lining up with TRBD1. Germline values: CDR1 GTSNPN, CDR2 SVGIG (reference sequence). This CDR3 contains 13 residues. The trim removed 0 bases at V and 8 bases at J, leaving 6 bases unmatched. The CDR3 region is CAWSVKGAGGYTF. In nucleotides, the CDR3 is TGTGCCTGGAGTGTAAAGGGGGCAGGGGGCTACACCTTC.

The CDR3, as DNA: TGTGCCAGCAGCTTCCCCGGGGCAGATACGCAGTATTTT. Amino acids: CASSFPGADTQYF. The genes are TRBV11-3 and TRBJ2-3; D may be TRBD2 (5 bases). Trimming removed 3 bases from V and 4 bases from J, with 8 bases in between. The CDR3 sequence is 13 residues long. Germline assignment: CDR1 SGHNT and CDR2 YENEEA.

V usage is TRBV5-4 and J usage is TRBJ1-2, with 7 bases aligning to TRBD1. Germline V gene data show CDR1 as SGHNT and CDR2 as YYREEE (reference sequence). The CDR3 is 17 amino acids. V shed 0 bases and J 2 bases; nucleotides not matched to a gene: 10. The DNA for the CDR3 is TGTGCCAGCAGCTTGGACCGGGACAGCCTCACGAACTATGGCTACACCTTC. It translates to CASSLDRDSLTNYGYTF.

This chain joins TRBV24-1 and TRBJ2-2, with D possibly being TRBD2 (6 bases). The germline gives CDR1 KGHDR, CDR2 SFDVKD. Between the trimmed V and J ends, which lost 5 bases and 1 base, there was a span of 7 bases. This CDR3 contains 14 residues. This CDR3 is CATSARGNTGELFF. The CDR3 bases are TGTGCCACCAGTGCGCGGGGGAACACCGGGGAGCTGTTTTTT.

This clone was seen repeatedly, ten times or more. V is TRBV5-5 and J is TRBJ2-7, with D maybe TRBD2 (5 bases). This CDR3 is built from 14 residues. The V end was cut by 0 bases, the J end by 7 bases, with 14 bases between. The germline gives CDR1 SGHKS, CDR2 YYEKEE (reference sequence). The CDR3 is CASSLDPLGMEQYF. The DNA for the CDR3 is TGTGCCAGCAGCTTGGATCCTCTCGGGATGGAGCAGTACTTC.

The chain's CDR3 is CASSWGGGTGELFF. The CDR3 coding sequence is TGTGCCAGCAGTTGGGGGGGTGGCACCGGGGAGCTGTTTTTT. The V and J genes are TRBV27 and TRBJ2-2; 7 bases are shared with TRBD2. Germline CDR1 and CDR2: MNHEY and SMNVEV (reference sequence). Trimming took 4 bases from V and 4 from J; bases not matched to a gene: 3. This CDR3 is 14 amino acids long.

This clone appeared once. The rearrangement joins TRBV4-1 to TRBJ2-5; 15 bases agree with TRBD2. CDR1 and CDR2 (germline): MGHRA, YSYEKL. The V gene end was trimmed by 2 bases and the J gene end by 5 bases; junction bases not matched to a gene: 9. The CDR3 is 18 amino acids. CDR3 bases: TGCGCCAGCAGCCAATCCGGACTAGCGGGAGGGCCTGTGGAGACCCAGTACTTC. It is translated as CASSQSGLAGGPVETQYF.

J is TRBJ2-7 and V is TRBV10-2, with 7 bases that match TRBD2. This CDR3 contains 15 residues. J was trimmed by 0 bases and V by 3 bases; bases with no gene match: 5. Germline CDR1 reads WSHSY; CDR2 reads SAAADI. The CDR3 nucleotides read TGCGCCAGCAGTGAATCTAGCGGAAGCTCCTACGAGCAGTACTTC. Protein product: CASSESSGSSYEQYF.

This clone turned up a few times. This sequence joins TRBV6-5 and TRBJ1-6; D remains ambiguous. Germline V gives CDR1 MNHEY, CDR2 SVGAGI. This CDR3 is 13 amino acids long. V lost 0 bases and J 10 bases, leaving 7 bases between the germline ends. CDR3 nucleotides: TGTGCCAGCAGTTACTCGCGCGGCTCACCCCTCCACTTT. Its protein product is CASSYSRGSPLHF.

The chain uses TRBV23-1 and TRBJ2-7, with D perhaps matching TRBD1 (6 bases). TRBV23-1 is known as an ORF, though its function is uncertain. The CDR3 loop spans 15 amino acids. Trimming shortened V by 8 bases and J by 3 bases, and 20 bases separated the two germline ends. The CDR3 region has the DNA TGCGCCAGCCTATACGACAGGACCCCTTGCTACGAGCAGTACTTC. It codes for CASLYDRTPCYEQYF.

V is TRBV11-2 and J is TRBJ2-3, with 12 bases matching TRBD2. CDR1 and CDR2 from the germline V gene are SGHAT and FQNNGV. This CDR3 contains 15 residues. V gave up 5 bases and J gave up 6 bases; unmatched junction bases: 6. The CDR3: CASSPSGGGMDTQYF. The CDR3 bases are TGTGCCAGCAGCCCTAGCGGGGGGGGTATGGATACGCAGTATTTT.

The chain employs TRBV19 and TRBJ2-5, with 15 bases identical to TRBD2. Trimming at V came to 6 bases and at J to 4 bases, leaving 6 bases not matched to a gene. Germline CDR1 LNHDA, CDR2 SQIVND (reference sequence). The CDR3 is 16 amino acids. The DNA for the CDR3 is TGTGCCAGTAGGGACGGACTAGCGGGAGGGGCAGAGACCCAGTACTTC. Encoded protein: CASRDGLAGGAETQYF.

This chain links TRBV29-1 with TRBJ1-1, with D uncertain. The germline V gene has CDR1 SQVTM and CDR2 ANQGSEA. The V and J ends lost 1 base and 7 bases respectively, with 13 bases between them. This CDR3 comprises 13 residues. The CDR3 region is CSVEAEPAGEAFF. As DNA, the CDR3 is TGCAGCGTTGAAGCGGAACCTGCGGGTGAAGCTTTCTTT.

The V gene is TRBV19, the J gene TRBJ1-1; 10 bases agree with TRBD1. CDR1 LNHDA and CDR2 SQIVND come from the germline V gene (reference sequence). Trimming cost V 5 bases and J 3 bases; bases outside gene matches: 15. The CDR3 is made up of 18 amino acids. The CDR3 loop reads CASSAPGQGPPGDTEAFF. DNA of the CDR3: TGTGCCAGTAGTGCCCCGGGACAGGGGCCTCCAGGGGACACTGAAGCTTTCTTT.

The chain employs TRBV12-5 and TRBJ1-3; TRBD1 aligns across 10 bases. V gave up 0 bases and J gave up 0 bases; unmatched junction bases: 8. This CDR3 is 19 amino acids long. Germline values: CDR1 LGHNT, CDR2 FRNRAP. The CDR3 DNA follows: TGTGCTAGTGGTTTGGTAAGGGGACAGGGGACTCCCTCTGGAAACACCATATATTTT. It yields the protein CASGLVRGQGTPSGNTIYF.